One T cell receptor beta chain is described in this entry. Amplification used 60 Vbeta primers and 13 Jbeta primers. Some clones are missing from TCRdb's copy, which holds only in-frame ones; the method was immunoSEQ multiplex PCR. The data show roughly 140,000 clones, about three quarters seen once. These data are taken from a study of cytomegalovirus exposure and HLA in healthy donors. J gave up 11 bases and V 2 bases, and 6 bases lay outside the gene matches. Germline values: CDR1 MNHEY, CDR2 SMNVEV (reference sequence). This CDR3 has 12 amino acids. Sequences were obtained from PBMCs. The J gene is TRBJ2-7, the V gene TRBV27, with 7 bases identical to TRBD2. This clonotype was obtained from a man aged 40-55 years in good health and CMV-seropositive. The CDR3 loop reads CASSLPRGEEYF. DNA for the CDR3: TGTGCCAGCAGTTTACCCCGGGGGGAGGAGTACTTC.